Each of the 32 T cell receptor beta chains below was sequenced from the same sample in a study of blood T cell repertoires in COVID-19. Profiling relied on immunoSEQ multiplex PCR, and the TCRdb table lists in-frame clones only, not all of them. The table records 20,000 to 25,000 clones, 84% of them present only once. Sequenced input: peripheral blood. The source is a middle-aged man with acute or convalescent COVID-19.

This chain uses TRBV19 with TRBJ2-1; no reliable D call. Trimming shortened V by 9 bases and J by 3 bases, and 12 bases separated the two germline ends. The CDR3 consists of 13 residues. Germline CDR1 and CDR2: LNHDA and SQIVND (reference sequence). CDR3 in DNA: TGTGCCAGCACTACTCGAAGCTACAATGAGCAGTTCTTC. This sequence encodes CASTTRSYNEQFF. Full variable domain (remainder filled in from reference TRBV19 and TRBJ2-1): DGGITQSPKYLFRKEGQNVTLSCEQNLNHDAMYWYRQDPGQGLRLIYYSQIVNDFQKGDIAEGYSVSREKKESFPLTVTSAQKNPTAFYLCASTTRSYNEQFFGPGTRLTVL.

Of note for this clone: In the same sample, other DNA sequences code for this CDR3. The rearrangement uses TRBV30 and TRBJ1-1, with D possibly TRBD1 on 5 matching bases. Germline assignment: CDR1 GTSNPN and CDR2 SVGIG (reference sequence). V lost 5 bases and J lost 6, with 13 bases in between. This CDR3 region has 12 residues. Here the CDR3 DNA reads TGTGCCTGGCGGGGGGGAGCCGCTGAAGCTTTCTTT. Protein product: CAWRGGAAEAFF. Variable domain in full (rest from reference TRBV30 and TRBJ1-1): SQTIHQWPATLVQPVGSPLSLECTVEGTSNPNLYWYRQAAGRGLQLLFYSVGIGQISSEVPQNLSASRPQDRQFILSSKKLLLSDSGFYLCAWRGGAAEAFFGQGTRLTVV.

The genes are TRBV5-6 and TRBJ1-2, with 9 bases identical to TRBD1. Looked up from germline, CDR1 is SGHDT and CDR2 is YYEEEE. Trimming removed 4 bases from V and 0 bases from J; junction bases left unmatched: 10. This CDR3 region has 17 residues. This chain's CDR3 is CASSPPGTGTSNYGYTF. For the CDR3, the DNA is TGTGCCAGCAGCCCTCCCGGGACAGGGACTTCTAACTATGGCTACACCTTC.

This clone was found a few times. This chain joins TRBV3-1 (or the pseudogene TRBV3-2) and TRBJ2-2, with no clear D. Germline values: CDR1 LGHDT, CDR2 YNNKEL (reference sequence). The CDR3 spans 14 residues. Between the trimmed V and J ends, which lost 5 bases and 8 bases, there was a span of 15 bases. The CDR3 region is CASSYSSIRGELFF. The CDR3 nucleotides are TGTGCCAGCAGCTATTCGAGCATCCGAGGGGAGCTGTTTTTT.

This chain joins TRBV6-2 or TRBV6-3 and TRBJ2-1; TRBD2 matches 12 bases. With 4 bases clipped from V and 8 bases from J, the junction kept 15 bases outside the gene matches. Germline V gene data show CDR1 as MNHEY and CDR2 as SVGEGT. The CDR3 consists of 18 residues. CDR3 amino acids: CASSWRTSGALFEDEQFF. The CDR3 DNA follows: TGTGCCAGCAGTTGGCGGACTAGCGGGGCCCTCTTTGAGGATGAGCAGTTCTTC.

The gene calls are TRBV4-1 and TRBJ1-3; no reliable D call. Trimming removed 1 base at V and 4 bases at J, with 11 bases between. CDR3 length: 15 residues. Germline V gives CDR1 MGHRA, CDR2 YSYEKL. The CDR3 region is CASSQAVTEGNTIYF. The CDR3, as DNA: TGCGCCAGCAGCCAAGCTGTAACAGAGGGAAACACCATATATTTT.

This chain connects TRBV19 to TRBJ2-3; D possibly corresponds to TRBD1 (6 bases). The CDR3 runs to 14 residues. With 5 bases removed from V and 6 bases from J, the gap between germline ends came to 15 bases. The germline V gene has CDR1 LNHDA and CDR2 SQIVND (reference sequence). In nucleotides, the CDR3 is TGTGCCAGTAGTCTGGGAAATAGGGGGGATACGCAGTATTTT. As protein: CASSLGNRGDTQYF.

J is TRBJ1-5 and V is TRBV30, with D uncertain. Germline loops: CDR1 GTSNPN, CDR2 SVGIG (reference sequence). CDR3 length: 13 amino acids. The germline V and J ends were trimmed by 1 base and 6 bases, with 10 bases remaining between them. CDR3 residues: CAWSALSGQPQHF. CDR3 nucleotide sequence: TGTGCCTGGAGTGCCCTATCGGGTCAGCCCCAGCATTTT.

Points on this clone: At one boundary the junction diverges from the germline segment, which might be a read error. The V call is TRBV10-1, the J call TRBJ1-1; unclear D gene. Germline assignment: CDR1 WNHNN and CDR2 SYGVQD (reference sequence). This CDR3 has 8 residues. CDR3 residues: CASSLWLF. DNA for the CDR3: TGCGCATCTTCCTTATGGCTCTTT.

The chain joins TRBV12-3 or TRBV12-4 to TRBJ1-2, with 9 bases identical to TRBD1. The CDR3 contains 13 residues. Losses at the gene ends were 5 bases for V and 7 bases for J; bases not matched to a gene: 5. Here the CDR3 reads CASSTGTGSGYTF. DNA of the CDR3: TGTGCCAGCAGTACCGGGACAGGGAGTGGCTACACCTTC.

This clone was seen only once. The V and J genes are TRBV5-1 and TRBJ2-1; 10 bases are a match to TRBD1. There are 15 residues in the CDR3. The germline V gene has CDR1 SGHRS and CDR2 YFSETQ. The V segment lost 2 bases and the J segment 9 bases; nucleotides outside the gene matches: 8. Written as DNA, the CDR3 is TGCGCCAGCAGCTTTCGACAGGGGGCAGCAGGTGAGCAGTTCTTC. Translation gives CASSFRQGAAGEQFF.

This clone was seen only a few times. The identical CDR3 is also encoded by other nucleotide sequences in the sample. The chain combines TRBV11-2 with TRBJ1-1; D remains unclear. The V end lost 0 bases, the J end lost 3 bases, and 5 bases lay between the germline ends. CDR1 is SGHAT, CDR2 FQNNGV, per germline. The CDR3 has 13 amino acids. Here the CDR3 DNA reads TGTGCCAGCAGCTTAGATCGGGACACTGAAGCTTTCTTT. Translated, it gives CASSLDRDTEAFF.

The V and J genes are TRBV27 and TRBJ1-2; no reliable D call. The CDR3 spans 13 residues. Per the germline V gene, CDR1 is MNHEY and CDR2 is SMNVEV (reference sequence). The V and J ends lost 2 bases and 4 bases respectively, with 8 bases between them. As DNA, the CDR3 is TGTGCCAGCAGTTTAGGTAGCGGCTATGGCTACACCTTC. This translates into CASSLGSGYGYTF.

The CDR3 sequence: CAWSVFGLQVNTEAFF. Written as DNA, the CDR3 is TGTGCCTGGAGTGTCTTTGGGCTACAGGTTAACACTGAAGCTTTCTTT. The genes are TRBV30 and TRBJ1-1; TRBD1 is a possible D gene (5 bases). This CDR3 is built from 16 residues. Germline V gene data show CDR1 as GTSNPN and CDR2 as SVGIG (reference sequence). Trimming took off 0 bases at V and 2 bases at J, with 16 bases between the two ends.

CDR3 amino acids: CASSYIPGQGVEQYF. The CDR3 nucleotides read TGTGCCAGCAGTTACATACCGGGACAGGGAGTCGAGCAGTACTTC. This sequence joins TRBV6-2 or TRBV6-3 and TRBJ2-7; 9 bases are a match to TRBD1. Germline assignment: CDR1 MNHEY and CDR2 SVGEGT. J was trimmed by 6 bases and V by 2 bases; bases with no gene match: 8. The CDR3 loop spans 15 amino acids.

The chain is built from TRBV29-1 and TRBJ1-2; the match to TRBD1 covers 11 bases. In germline, CDR1 is SQVTM, CDR2 ANQGSEA. The CDR3 totals 15 residues. The junction had 11 bases not matched to a gene; V was cut back by 4 bases and J by 7 bases. The CDR3 protein is CSVGRTGGISGGYTF. The CDR3 nucleotides are TGCAGCGTTGGACGGACAGGGGGCATTTCGGGTGGCTACACCTTC.

The rearrangement uses TRBV6-5 and TRBJ2-4; tentative D call: TRBD1 (6 bases). The V end was cut by 3 bases, the J end by 6 bases, with 12 bases between. The CDR3 spans 14 residues. Germline CDR1 reads MNHEY; CDR2 reads SVGAGI. CDR3 coding DNA: TGTGCCAGCAGTTATAGCCAAGGGGGAAACATTCAGTACTTC. Its translation is CASSYSQGGNIQYF.

The chain links TRBV2 to TRBJ1-5, with 10 bases that match TRBD1. With V trimmed by 6 bases and J by 6 bases, 8 bases remained unmatched. CDR3 length equals 15 residues. Germline CDR1 is SNHLY and CDR2 is FYNNEI. This CDR3 reads CASRDAGTGAQPQHF. CDR3 sequence (DNA): TGTGCCAGCAGAGACGCCGGGACAGGGGCTCAGCCCCAGCATTTT.

The count of this clone is one. The V gene is TRBV6-5, the J gene TRBJ2-2; D is unclear. In germline, CDR1 is MNHEY, CDR2 SVGAGI. Trimming removed 0 bases at V and 6 bases at J, with 2 bases between. This CDR3 comprises 12 residues. CDR3 sequence: CASSYSAGELFF. CDR3 DNA sequence: TGTGCCAGCAGTTACTCCGCCGGGGAGCTGTTTTTT.

This chain's CDR3 is CASSQVGGGEQFF. The CDR3 nucleotides are TGTGCCAGCAGCCAAGTGGGGGGGGGCGAGCAGTTCTTC. This chain uses TRBV14 with TRBJ2-1; weak D call: TRBD2 (7 bases). Germline V CDR1 and CDR2: SGHDN, FVKESK. V shed 1 base and J shed 10 bases, with 11 bases lying between them. The CDR3 spans 13 residues. The full variable domain, in which reference TRBV14 and TRBJ2-1 provide the parts outside the CDR3, is EAGVTQFPSHSVIEKGQTVTLRCDPISGHDNLYWYRRVMGKEIKFLLHFVKESKQDESGMPNNRFLAERTGGTYSTLKVQPAELEDSGVYFCASSQVGGGEQFFGPGTRLTVL.

The chain couples TRBV11-2 to TRBJ1-4; 7 nucleotides align to TRBD1. V was clipped by 3 bases and J by 7 bases; unmatched bases: 5. The germline CDR1 and CDR2 sequences are SGHAT and FQNNGV. There are 14 residues in the CDR3. The chain's CDR3 is CASSFAGGSEKLFF. The CDR3 coding sequence is TGTGCCAGCAGCTTCGCAGGGGGGTCTGAAAAACTGTTTTTT.

The chain employs TRBV10-3 and TRBJ2-7, with 8 nucleotides matching TRBD2. Germline V CDR1 and CDR2: ENHRY, SYGVKD. CDR3 size: 13 residues. J lost 4 bases, V lost 10 bases, and 9 bases had no gene match. This chain's CDR3 is CATGTREGYEQYF. Written as DNA, the CDR3 is TGTGCCACCGGGACTAGGGAGGGATACGAGCAGTACTTC.

The V and J genes are TRBV4-1 and TRBJ1-1; D gene ambiguous. The V gene's germline CDR1 is MGHRA and CDR2 YSYEKL. Deletions cut 1 base from V and 0 bases from J, with 6 bases between. CDR3 length: 14 residues. DNA for the CDR3: TGCGCCAGCAGCCAAGTGGCAGTGAACACTGAAGCTTTCTTT. This translates into CASSQVAVNTEAFF.

CDR3 in DNA: TGTGCCACAGTGGCCCCCTCCTACGAGCAGTACTTC. The encoded protein is CATVAPSYEQYF. The chain recombines TRBV19 with TRBJ2-7; D not certain. The ends were cut back, 10 bases at V and 0 bases at J, with 10 bases in the middle. The CDR3 contains 12 residues. In germline, CDR1 is LNHDA, CDR2 SQIVND (reference sequence).

This clone was detected once. The chain has TRBV4-1 and TRBJ1-5, with D tentatively TRBD1 (6 bases). Germline values: CDR1 MGHRA, CDR2 YSYEKL. The CDR3 extends over 16 amino acids. The V end was cut by 3 bases, the J end by 3 bases, with 15 bases between. This CDR3 is CASSQETGGLNQPQHF. CDR3 bases: TGCGCCAGCAGCCAGGAGACAGGCGGACTCAATCAGCCCCAGCATTTT.

The rearrangement links TRBV6-5 to TRBJ1-1; D is perhaps TRBD1 (6 bases). The CDR3 is 13 residues long. CDR1 and CDR2 (germline): MNHEY, SVGAGI. Trimming stripped 6 bases from V and 5 bases from J, with 13 bases between. The chain's CDR3 is CASRAGRGTEAFF. For the CDR3, the DNA is TGTGCCAGCAGGGCCGGGAGGGGGACTGAAGCTTTCTTT.

The chain combines TRBV21-1 with TRBJ2-3; the table gives TRBD1 as D, unverified against the DNA. TRBV21-1 is a pseudogene. This CDR3 is built from 15 residues. For the CDR3, the DNA is TGTGCCAGCAGCAAACCCGGGACAGGGCCAGATACGCAGTATTTT. Translating gives CASSKPGTGPDTQYF.

The chain recombines TRBV3-1 (or the pseudogene TRBV3-2) with TRBJ2-1; TRBD2 is a possible D gene (5 bases). Trimming removed 1 base from V and 9 bases from J, with 7 bases in between. The CDR3 runs 12 residues. CDR1 LGHDT and CDR2 YNNKEL come from the germline V gene (reference sequence). In DNA form, the CDR3 reads TGTGCCAGCAGCCAAGGGAGGACTGAGCAGTTCTTC. Translated: CASSQGRTEQFF.

The rearrangement joins TRBV7-2 to TRBJ2-7, with 7 bases matching TRBD2. The length of the CDR3 is 14 residues. Germline V gives CDR1 SGHTA, CDR2 FQGNSA. Trimming cost V 6 bases and J 2 bases; bases outside gene matches: 7. CDR3 loop: CASRRKAGTYEQYF. The CDR3 nucleotides read TGTGCCAGCAGACGAAAAGCGGGGACCTACGAGCAGTACTTC. The full variable domain, completed using reference TRBV7-2 and TRBJ2-7, is GAGVSQSPSNKVTEKGKDVELRCDPISGHTALYWYRQSLGQGLEFLIYFQGNSAPDKSGLPSDRFSAERTGGSVSTLTIQRTQQEDSAVYLCASRRKAGTYEQYFGPGTRLTVT.

The rearrangement uses TRBV11-2 and TRBJ2-7, with D possibly being TRBD2 (5 bases). From germline, CDR1 is SGHAT and CDR2 FQNNGV. V was shortened by 6 bases and J by 3 bases, with 18 bases between the two germline ends. This CDR3 region has 15 residues. The CDR3 sequence is CASRRLDGIYYEQYF. The DNA of the CDR3 is TGTGCCAGCAGGCGATTGGACGGGATTTACTACGAGCAGTACTTC.

CDR3: CASSISRGPDTQYF. For the CDR3, the DNA is TGTGCCAGTAGTATATCCAGGGGGCCAGATACGCAGTATTTT. The rearrangement joins TRBV19 to TRBJ2-3; 8 bases align to TRBD1. Germline V gene data show CDR1 as LNHDA and CDR2 as SQIVND (reference sequence). J was trimmed by 4 bases and V by 2 bases; bases with no gene match: 2. The CDR3 is made up of 14 amino acids.

CDR3: CASSNLGGRRNEKLFF. Written as DNA, the CDR3 is TGTGCCAGTAGTAACCTAGGGGGACGGAGAAATGAAAAACTGTTTTTT. The chain employs TRBV19 and TRBJ1-4, with D possibly being TRBD1 (6 bases). This CDR3 has 16 residues. The ends were cut back, 4 bases at V and 5 bases at J, with 17 bases in the middle. Germline values: CDR1 LNHDA, CDR2 SQIVND (reference sequence). Filled out from reference TRBV19 and TRBJ1-4, the complete variable domain reads DGGITQSPKYLFRKEGQNVTLSCEQNLNHDAMYWYRQDPGQGLRLIYYSQIVNDFQKGDIAEGYSVSREKKESFPLTVTSAQKNPTAFYLCASSNLGGRRNEKLFFGSGTQLSVL.